A selection of T cell receptor beta chains follows, all from one sample in a study of metastatic and nonmetastatic thyroid tumors. MiXCR re-clonotyped the PCR reads for TCRdb. The sample includes under 100,000 clones, around 9.2% of them seen just once. The sequencing input was blood. These receptors all stem from a female donor with papillary thyroid cancer or a benign thyroid nodule (not recorded which). Some clones in this sample may be carry-over from other donors' samples. CDR3s include the opening cysteine and the closing phenylalanine or tryptophan. The order of the fields is CDR3 DNA, CDR3 protein, clone size, D gene, J gene, V gene. A D gene is named only where the DNA matches it firmly. Clone size is stated in some rows and not others, as once, few, many or a class when expanded.

TGTGCCAGTAGAGGGGACACTGAAGCTTTCTTT	CASRGDTEAFF	many	NA	TRBJ1-1	TRBV19
TGTGCCTGGAGTGTACCCGGACATGAAAGCTCCTATAATTCACCCCTCCACTTT	CAWSVPGHESSYNSPLHF	many	NA	TRBJ1-6	TRBV30
TGTGCCAGCAGCTTCCTCCCTAGCGGGGGCCGCCAAGAGACCCAGTACTTC	CASSFLPSGGRQETQYF	many	TRBD2	TRBJ2-5	TRBV7-2
TGTGCCAGCAGTGATAGCGCGGACAGCTCTGGAAACACCATATATTTT	CASSDSADSSGNTIYF	medium-sized	NA	TRBJ1-3	TRBV6-1
TGTGCCAGCAGTGAACCCGGGTTTGAAGCTTTCTTT	CASSEPGFEAFF	many	NA	TRBJ1-1	TRBV6-1
TGTGCCAGTACAAGGGACTCTAATAATTCACCCCTCCACTTT	CASTRDSNNSPLHF	many	NA	TRBJ1-6	TRBV19
TGTGCCAGCAGCCATATGGGTCCGGGGGCAGTGGTAGCTTTCTTT	CASSHMGPGAVVAFF	NA	NA	TRBJ1-1	TRBV3-1
TGTGCCAGCGGGGAGGAGCTCTATGGCTACACCTTC	CASGEELYGYTF	many	NA	TRBJ1-2	TRBV9
TGCAGTGCCGCCTCCGGGACAGGGTTTTTCTGCACCTTC	CSAASGTGFFCTF	few	TRBD1	TRBJ1-2	TRBV20-1
TGTGCCAGCAGCCCCTGGACAGGCCAGGGCAATCAGCCCCAGCATTTT	CASSPWTGQGNQPQHF	many	TRBD1	TRBJ1-5	TRBV7-2
TGTGCCAGTAGTAATTACAGGGATCATGGGCAGTTCTTC	CASSNYRDHGQFF	many	NA	TRBJ2-1	TRBV19
TGTGCCAGCATTAAGGGGTATGGAGACACTGAAGCTTTCTTT	CASIKGYGDTEAFF	many	NA	TRBJ1-1	TRBV6-1
TGTGCCAGCAGTTTCAGAGGGACCTACGAGCAGTACTTC	CASSFRGTYEQYF	many	NA	TRBJ2-7	TRBV27
TGCAGTGCTAGAAACCCTGAGCAGTTCTTC	CSARNPEQFF	many	NA	TRBJ2-1	TRBV20-1
TGTGCCAGCGGGGACAGACCTAATGAAAAACTGTTTTTT	CASGDRPNEKLFF	many	TRBD1	TRBJ1-4	TRBV27
TGTGCCAGCAGCCGCCCGGGACAGGGGGCGGAAGCTTTCTTT	CASSRPGQGAEAFF	many	TRBD1	TRBJ1-1	TRBV3-1
TGTGCCAGCAGCCAAGGGACGACTAACTATGGCTACACCTTC	CASSQGTTNYGYTF	few	NA	TRBJ1-2	TRBV3-1
TGTGCCAGCAGCTTCAGCAGGGAGAACACTGAAGCTTTCTTT	CASSFSRENTEAFF	many	NA	TRBJ1-1	TRBV7-9
TGTGCCATCCGTCGGGGGGCGGTTAGCACTGAAGCTTTCTTT	CAIRRGAVSTEAFF	NA	NA	TRBJ1-1	TRBV2
TGCAGTGCGTCCGAGTCTAACACTGAAGCTTTCTTT	CSASESNTEAFF	many	NA	TRBJ1-1	TRBV20-1
TGTGCCAGCAGCTTACAGCAGGGGGGTTACAATGAGCAGTTCTTC	CASSLQQGGYNEQFF	NA	NA	TRBJ2-1	TRBV7-6
TGTGCCAGCAGTCCCTCTAGCGGACAGACCGTCCCCCAGCATTTT	CASSPSSGQTVPQHF	many	NA	TRBJ1-5	TRBV25-1
TGTGCCAGCAGCTTGGATGCAGCGACCGGGGGCTACACCTTC	CASSLDAATGGYTF	many	NA	TRBJ1-2	TRBV5-6
TGTGCCAGCAGTACAAGGGCGGTTTACGAGCAGTACTTC	CASSTRAVYEQYF	many	NA	TRBJ2-7	TRBV28
TGTGCCTGGAGTAAGGGGTTGGCTACAAACTATGGCTACACCTTC	CAWSKGLATNYGYTF	few	NA	TRBJ1-2	TRBV30
TGTGCCAGCAGTTACCAGGGGCGCGGTGGGTGGGATACGCAGTATTTT	CASSYQGRGGWDTQYF	many	NA	TRBJ2-3	TRBV6-5
TGTGCCAGCAGCTTCGCTAGCGGGGCCACCTACGAGCAGTACTTC	CASSFASGATYEQYF	many	TRBD2	TRBJ2-7	TRBV7-2
TGTGCCAGTAACGCCGGGGCTAGAACCGGGGAGCTGTTTTTT	CASNAGARTGELFF	many	NA	TRBJ2-2	TRBV19
TGCGCCAGCACCCGATTAGGACCCACTGAAGCTTTCTTT	CASTRLGPTEAFF	many	NA	TRBJ1-1	TRBV10-2
TGTGCCAGCAGCTTTCTTACTAGCGTACACGAGCAGTACTTC	CASSFLTSVHEQYF	many	TRBD2	TRBJ2-7	TRBV5-6
TGTGCCAGCATTGAATACATCAATGAGCATTTCTTC	CASIEYINEHFF	NA	NA	TRBJ2-1	TRBV6-1
TGTGCCAGCAGTGGTGGGGGGGCGGGCAATCAGCCCCAGCATTTT	CASSGGGAGNQPQHF	NA	NA	TRBJ1-5	TRBV6-1
TGTGCCAGCAGTACAGGGGGCTATGGAGGTGAGCAGTTCTTC	CASSTGGYGGEQFF	many	TRBD1	TRBJ2-1	TRBV6-4
TGTGCCAGCAGCTCCCTGTGGGGGCTCTACGAGCAGTACTTC	CASSSLWGLYEQYF	many	NA	TRBJ2-7	TRBV7-9
TGTGCCAGCAGCACACAGGGCTACGAGCAGTACTTC	CASSTQGYEQYF	many	NA	TRBJ2-7	TRBV2
TGTGCCAGCAGTGAAAGGGCGGGACAGAGCTCCTACAATGAGCAGTTCTTC	CASSERAGQSSYNEQFF	NA	NA	TRBJ2-1	TRBV2
TGCGCCAGCAGCTACGAGACTTCCCCGTATACGCAGTATTTT	CASSYETSPYTQYF	once	NA	TRBJ2-3	TRBV5-1
TGCAGTGTTGGGAGGACAGATACGCAGTATTTT	CSVGRTDTQYF	many	NA	TRBJ2-3	TRBV20-1
TGCAGTGCTAGACCCCAGGCGACAGATACGCAGTATTTT	CSARPQATDTQYF	many	NA	TRBJ2-3	TRBV20-1
TGTGCCAGCAGCTTGAGACAGGGGATTTACGAGCAGTACTTC	CASSLRQGIYEQYF	many	TRBD1	TRBJ2-7	TRBV5-6